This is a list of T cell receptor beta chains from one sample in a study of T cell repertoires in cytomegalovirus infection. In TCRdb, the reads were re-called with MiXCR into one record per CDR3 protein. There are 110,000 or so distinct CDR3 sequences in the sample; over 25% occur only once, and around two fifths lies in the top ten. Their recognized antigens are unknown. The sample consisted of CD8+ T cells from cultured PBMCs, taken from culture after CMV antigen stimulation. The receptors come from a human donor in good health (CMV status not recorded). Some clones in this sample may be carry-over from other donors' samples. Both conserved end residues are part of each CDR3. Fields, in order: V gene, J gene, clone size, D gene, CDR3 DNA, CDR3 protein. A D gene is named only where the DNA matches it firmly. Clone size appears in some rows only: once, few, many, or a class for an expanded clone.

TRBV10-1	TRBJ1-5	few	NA	TGCGCCCGGAGCGGGGTCGGGGGATTTTGTGGTTTTAGCAATCAGCCCCAGCATTTT	CARSGVGGFCGFSNQPQHF
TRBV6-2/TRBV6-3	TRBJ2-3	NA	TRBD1	TGTGCCAGCAGTTACTGGGACAGTAGCACAGATACGCAGTATTTT	CASSYWDSSTDTQYF
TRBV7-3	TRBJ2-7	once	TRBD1	TGTGCCAGCAGCTTAGCTTCGCGACAGGGGAATTACGAGCAGTACTTC	CASSLASRQGNYEQYF
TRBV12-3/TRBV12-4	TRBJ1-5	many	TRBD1	TGTGCCAGCAGCCCGACAGGGGATAGCAATCAGCCCCAGCATTTT	CASSPTGDSNQPQHF
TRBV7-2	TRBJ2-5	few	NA	TGTGCCAGCAGCTTAGATGCCGGGACTCTCCAAGAGACCCAGTACTTC	CASSLDAGTLQETQYF
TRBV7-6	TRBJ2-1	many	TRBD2	TGTGCCAGCAGCTTAGAAGGACTAGGAAACAATGAGCAGTTCTTC	CASSLEGLGNNEQFF
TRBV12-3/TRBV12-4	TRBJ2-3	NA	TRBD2	TGTGCCAGCAGTCAATCAGCGGGGGGGCCAGATACGCAGTATTTT	CASSQSAGGPDTQYF
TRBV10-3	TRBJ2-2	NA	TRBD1	TGTGCCACCCGGGACAGGGGGCCCGGGGAGCTGTTTTTT	CATRDRGPGELFF
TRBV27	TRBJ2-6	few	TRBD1	TGTGCCAGCGGAAGACACCGGGACAGGGTCGTCCTGACTTTC	CASGRHRDRVVLTF
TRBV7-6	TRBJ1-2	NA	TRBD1	TGTGCCAGCAGCTCACCGGGACAGGCGTTTTTCTATGGCTACACCTTC	CASSSPGQAFFYGYTF
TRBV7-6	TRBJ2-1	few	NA	TGTGCCAGCAGTAATCAGGACGGGGCCGCCTACAATGAGCAGTTCTTC	CASSNQDGAAYNEQFF
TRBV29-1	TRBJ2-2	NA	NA	TGCAGCGTTGGTCTGGGGTCGAACACCGGGGAGCTGTTTTTT	CSVGLGSNTGELFF
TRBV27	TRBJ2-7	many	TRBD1	TGTGCCACCTCGACAGGGGGAAGCTCCGAGCAGTACTTC	CATSTGGSSEQYF
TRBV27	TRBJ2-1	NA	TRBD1	TGTGCCAGCAGTCCCCGACAGGGGGCCGGAGTGTACAATGAGCAGTTCTTC	CASSPRQGAGVYNEQFF
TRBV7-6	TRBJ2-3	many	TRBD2	TGTGCCAGCAGCTTAGCGGCAGGGCTAGCGGGGGGGCCGGGTACGCAGTATTTT	CASSLAAGLAGGPGTQYF
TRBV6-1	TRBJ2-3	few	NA	TGTGCCAGCAGTCCCCCCCGGGGCCGCGGACCAGATACGCAGTATTTT	CASSPPRGRGPDTQYF
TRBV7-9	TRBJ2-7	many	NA	TGTGCCAGCAGCCCGTTCAAAGGTACCGAGGCCTACGAGCAGTACTTC	CASSPFKGTEAYEQYF
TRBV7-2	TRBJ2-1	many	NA	TGTGCCAGCAGCTTAGGCTGGGAGCAGTTCTTC	CASSLGWEQFF
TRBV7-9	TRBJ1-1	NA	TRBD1	TGTGCCAGCAACAGCACGACAGGGGAGACTGAAGCTTTCTTT	CASNSTTGETEAFF
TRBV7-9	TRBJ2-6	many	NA	TGTGCCAGCAGCGGTCGTAACCCAGTCTCTGGGGCCAACGTCCTGACTTTC	CASSGRNPVSGANVLTF
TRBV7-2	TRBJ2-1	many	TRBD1	TGTGCCAGCAGCCGGGGACAGGGAACCTACAATGAGCAGTTCTTC	CASSRGQGTYNEQFF
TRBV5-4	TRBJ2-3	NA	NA	TGTGCCAGCAGCGGGACTGGGTTTTCTCTCGCGGATACGCAGTATTTT	CASSGTGFSLADTQYF
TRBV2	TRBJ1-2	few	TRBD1	TGTGCCAGCCCAAGGACAGGGCTGAGAGCTGGCTACACCTTC	CASPRTGLRAGYTF
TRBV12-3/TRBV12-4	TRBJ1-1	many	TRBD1	TGTGCCAGCAGTAAAGACAGGGGACAAGCTTTCTTT	CASSKDRGQAFF
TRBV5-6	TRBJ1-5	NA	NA	TGTGCCAGCAGCTTGAACACACACAATCAGCCCCAGCATTTT	CASSLNTHNQPQHF
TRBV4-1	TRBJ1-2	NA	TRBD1	TGCGCCAGCAGCCCGAAGGGACAGTTACCGCCTAACTATGGCTACACCTTC	CASSPKGQLPPNYGYTF
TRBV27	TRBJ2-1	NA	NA	TGTGCCAGCAGGCCCCCTCACAATGAGCAGTTCTTC	CASRPPHNEQFF
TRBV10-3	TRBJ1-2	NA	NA	TGTGCCATCAGTGACAGGGCGGACTATGGCTACACCTTC	CAISDRADYGYTF
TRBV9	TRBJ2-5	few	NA	TGTGCCAGCAGCGTTAATCAGGGGACGAGGCAAGAGACCCAGTACTTC	CASSVNQGTRQETQYF
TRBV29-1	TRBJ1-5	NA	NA	TGCAGCGTTGTTTTCGGGGCGGGTCAGCCCCAGCATTTT	CSVVFGAGQPQHF
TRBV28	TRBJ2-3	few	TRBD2	TGTGCCAGCAGTCCAACTACTAGCGGGGGCACAGATACGCAGTATTTT	CASSPTTSGGTDTQYF
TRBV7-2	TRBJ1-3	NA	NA	TGTGCCAGCAGCTTAGGGGCTTCGAGCTCTGGAAACACCATATATTTT	CASSLGASSSGNTIYF
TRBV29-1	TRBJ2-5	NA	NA	TGCAGCGTTGTACCGGGACCCTGGCCGACCCAGTACTTC	CSVVPGPWPTQYF
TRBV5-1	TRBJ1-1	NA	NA	TGCGCCAGCAGCTTAAGACGGTCTGACACTGAAGCTTTCTTT	CASSLRRSDTEAFF
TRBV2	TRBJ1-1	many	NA	TGTGCCAGCAGTGAAGTTTCCCTTGGGGAGCTGAACACTGAAGCTTTCTTT	CASSEVSLGELNTEAFF
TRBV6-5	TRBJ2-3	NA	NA	TGTACCAGCAGACTCCTAGCGGAGCACTCCAGGGGCGAGAGCACAGATACGCAGTATTTT	CTSRLLAEHSRGESTDTQYF